This TCR beta chain is drawn from a study of blood T cell repertoires in COVID-19. This clone is a singleton in its sample. The germline V and J ends were trimmed by 10 bases and 7 bases, with 22 bases remaining between them. The CDR3 covers 14 residues. The germline CDR1 and CDR2 sequences are SNHLY and FYNNEI. Per the authors' pipeline: Scientists estimated how many nucleated cells there were by amplifying reference gene primers. TCRdb keeps only in-frame clones here, not all; method: immunoSEQ multiplex PCR. That table gives V, J and clone size, and the DNA gave D and trimming. This table has approximately 190,000 clones, 60% to 85% appearing once.

The clonotype was recovered from a man aged 60 to 75 with active or convalescent COVID-19. This chain links TRBV2 with TRBJ1-1; possible D gene TRBD1, 6 bases. Input material: peripheral blood. The CDR3 loop reads CATGGVQGPLEAFF. In nucleotides, the CDR3 is TGTGCCACGGGGGGGGTACAGGGCCCGCTTGAAGCTTTCTTT.